A single sample gave rise to the 25 T cell receptor beta chains below, sequenced in a study of blood T cell repertoires in COVID-19. Produced via immunoSEQ multiplex PCR; TCRdb's table is partial and in-frame only. Among about 330,000 clones, roughly nine tenths were seen once, and the ten largest hold under 6.5%. The sample consisted of PBMCs or T cells enriched from blood (not recorded which). Receptors originate from a woman aged 25 to 39 who had recovered from COVID-19.

V and J are TRBV30 and TRBJ1-2; D call uncertain. V was clipped by 1 base and J by 5 bases, with 11 bases between them. Germline CDR1 GTSNPN, CDR2 SVGIG (reference sequence). This CDR3 spans 13 amino acids. CDR3 bases: TGTGCCTGGAGTGGAACAGAGCATTATGGCTACACCTTC. Protein: CAWSGTEHYGYTF.

The V gene is TRBV7-8, the J gene TRBJ1-2, with TRBD1 matching over 9 bases. The germline CDR1 and CDR2 sequences are SGHVS and FQNEAQ. V shed 5 bases, J shed 8 bases, and the junction held 6 bases outside the gene matches. This CDR3 is 13 amino acids long. Written as DNA, the CDR3 is TGTGCCAGCAGCCTGGGACAGGGCGGGGGCTACACCTTC. Its protein product is CASSLGQGGGYTF.

This clone appeared a few times. CDR3 sequence: CASSRGSNQPQHF. The CDR3 nucleotides read TGCGCCAGCAGTCGGGGGAGCAATCAGCCCCAGCATTTT. This chain uses TRBV5-1 with TRBJ1-5; possibly TRBD1 for D (5 bases). Germline assignment: CDR1 SGHRS and CDR2 YFSETQ. CDR3 size: 13 residues. V was shortened by 5 bases and J by 1 base, with 7 bases between the two germline ends.

J is TRBJ1-2 and V is TRBV18; TRBD1 matches at 7 bases. CDR3 size: 14 residues. Trimming removed 1 base from V and 2 bases from J; junction bases left unmatched: 1. Germline V gene data show CDR1 as KGHSH and CDR2 as LQKENI. CDR3 nucleotides: TGTGCCAGCTCACCACGGGGACAGAACTATGGCTACACCTTC. This codes for CASSPRGQNYGYTF.

V is TRBV10-3 and J is TRBJ1-5, with 7 bases identical to TRBD1. With V trimmed by 3 bases and J by 5 bases, 4 bases remained unmatched. This CDR3 has 14 residues. Germline CDR1 reads ENHRY; CDR2 reads SYGVKD. The CDR3, as DNA: TGTGCCATCAGTGACCGGGACAGCGATCAGCCCCAGCATTTT. Translating it yields CAISDRDSDQPQHF.

V gene TRBV6-5 combines with J gene TRBJ2-2; 8 bases fit TRBD2. Germline V gene lookup returns CDR1 MNHEY and CDR2 SVGAGI. Unmatched junction bases numbered 5, after V lost 6 bases and J lost 5 bases. This CDR3 spans 14 amino acids. The chain's CDR3 is CASRSGTSTGELFF. CDR3 bases: TGTGCCAGCAGATCCGGGACTAGTACCGGGGAGCTGTTTTTT.

The chain has TRBV18 and TRBJ1-1; 8 positions match TRBD1. The CDR3 consists of 15 residues. V trimming: 6 bases; J trimming: 2 bases; junction bases outside the gene matches: 8. Germline CDR1 KGHSH, CDR2 LQKENI. The chain's CDR3 is CASSDPGQANTEAFF. The CDR3 nucleotides are TGTGCCAGCTCGGACCCGGGACAGGCAAACACTGAAGCTTTCTTT.

The rearrangement links TRBV18 to TRBJ2-4; D remains ambiguous. Germline V CDR1 and CDR2: KGHSH, LQKENI. There are 17 residues in the CDR3. The ends were cut back, 1 base at V and 3 bases at J, with 16 bases in the middle. The CDR3 region has the DNA TGTGCCAGCTCACCACTCGGAGTAGGTTTTGGCAAAAACATTCAGTACTTC. Amino acids: CASSPLGVGFGKNIQYF.

This sequence joins TRBV10-3 and TRBJ1-6, with TRBD1 matching 10 bases. Germline CDR1 reads ENHRY; CDR2 reads SYGVKD. With 0 bases clipped from V and 9 bases from J, the junction kept 2 bases outside the gene matches. CDR3 length equals 15 residues. CDR3 in amino acids: CAISESRTGGSPLHF. In DNA form, the CDR3 reads TGTGCCATCAGTGAGTCGAGGACAGGGGGTTCACCCCTCCACTTT.

J is TRBJ1-1 and V is TRBV12-3 or TRBV12-4, with unresolved D. CDR3 length equals 13 residues. With 5 bases removed from V and 4 bases from J, the gap between germline ends came to 11 bases. CDR3 loop: CASSLPGGTEAFF. Here the CDR3 DNA reads TGTGCCAGCAGTCTTCCCGGCGGCACTGAAGCTTTCTTT.

The sample holds one count of this clone. The J gene is TRBJ1-2, the V gene TRBV10-3; 7 bases match TRBD1. Germline V gene lookup returns CDR1 ENHRY and CDR2 SYGVKD. Trimming at V came to 1 base and at J to 4 bases, leaving 9 bases not matched to a gene. The CDR3 runs 16 residues. The CDR3, as DNA: TGTGCCATCAGTGAGTTCCGGGACAGTAATCTCTATGGCTACACCTTC. As protein: CAISEFRDSNLYGYTF.

The chain links TRBV18 to TRBJ1-4, with D unclear. This CDR3 has 17 amino acids. Trimming removed 2 bases at V and 2 bases at J, with 15 bases between. Germline V gene data show CDR1 as KGHSH and CDR2 as LQKENI. The CDR3 spells CASSPRLVAGTNEKLFF. CDR3 bases: TGTGCCAGCTCACCAAGGCTAGTTGCGGGCACTAATGAAAAACTGTTTTTT.

A remark on this clone: One junction end disagrees with the germline gene, perhaps due to a read error. The rearrangement joins TRBV5-6 to TRBJ2-1, with 7 bases matching TRBD1. The CDR3 is made up of 16 amino acids. The germline gives CDR1 SGHDT, CDR2 YYEEEE. CDR3 nucleotide sequence: TGTGCCAGCAGCCTAATAGGGGGCGGTTCCTCCAATGAGCAGTTCTTC. Translating it yields CASSLIGGGSSNEQFF.

V is TRBV14 and J is TRBJ2-7; 9 nucleotides line up with TRBD2. V gave up 0 bases and J gave up 4 bases; unmatched junction bases: 7. The CDR3 length is 16 residues. Germline CDR1 SGHDN, CDR2 FVKESK. CDR3 loop: CASSQEWASGEYEQYF. The DNA for the CDR3 is TGTGCCAGCAGCCAAGAGTGGGCTAGCGGGGAGTACGAGCAGTACTTC. Filled out from reference TRBV14 and TRBJ2-7, the complete variable domain reads EAGVTQFPSHSVIEKGQTVTLRCDPISGHDNLYWYRRVMGKEIKFLLHFVKESKQDESGMPNNRFLAERTGGTYSTLKVQPAELEDSGVYFCASSQEWASGEYEQYFGPGTRLTVT.

The V gene is TRBV30, the J gene TRBJ1-6; D gene unclear. Germline values: CDR1 GTSNPN, CDR2 SVGIG (reference sequence). This CDR3 region has 12 residues. CDR3 in amino acids: CAWAGNASPLHF. The CDR3 coding sequence is TGTGCGTGGGCGGGGAATGCTTCACCCCTCCACTTT. The complete variable domain, with remaining parts taken from reference TRBV30 and TRBJ1-6, reads SQTIHQWPATLVQPVGSPLSLECTVEGTSNPNLYWYRQAAGRGLQLLFYSVGIGQISSEVPQNLSASRPQDRQFILSSKKLLLSDSGFYLCAWAGNASPLHFGNGTRLTVT.

The V gene is TRBV5-8, the J gene TRBJ2-5; 8 bases line up with TRBD1. CDR1 and CDR2 (germline): SGHTS, YDEGEE. The CDR3 extends over 16 amino acids. V was clipped by 0 bases and J by 5 bases; unmatched bases: 9. The CDR3 reads CASSLDGTGRGETQYF. The DNA of the CDR3 is TGTGCCAGCAGCTTGGACGGGACAGGCAGGGGGGAGACCCAGTACTTC.

The chain employs TRBV2 and TRBJ1-5; tentative D call: TRBD1 (6 bases). The CDR3 loop spans 14 amino acids. Germline lookup yields CDR1 SNHLY and CDR2 FYNNEI. V lost 1 base, J lost 7 bases, and 11 bases lay in between. CDR3 DNA sequence: TGTGCCAGCAGTGAAGACAGGGAGGGGCAGCCCCAGCATTTT. It is translated as CASSEDREGQPQHF.

V usage is TRBV9 and J usage is TRBJ1-5, with 7 positions matching TRBD1. In germline, CDR1 is SGDLS, CDR2 YYNGEE. The CDR3 is 17 amino acids. V lost 0 bases, J lost 0 bases, and 6 bases stayed unmatched. The CDR3 DNA follows: TGTGCCAGCAGCGTAGGGGCGGGACAGACTAGCAATCAGCCCCAGCATTTT. As protein: CASSVGAGQTSNQPQHF.

The chain links TRBV19 to TRBJ2-1; 8 bases map to TRBD2. CDR1 is LNHDA and CDR2 is SQIVND in the germline V gene (reference sequence). The V and J ends lost 10 bases and 7 bases, in that order; junction bases with no gene match: 12. The CDR3 spans 14 residues. Here the CDR3 DNA reads TGTGCCACAACCTTGCGGGGGGTCGCGAATGAGCAGTTCTTC. Encoded protein: CATTLRGVANEQFF.

J is TRBJ1-5 and V is TRBV19; tentative D call: TRBD1 (6 bases). CDR3 length: 14 amino acids. The V and J ends lost 6 bases and 5 bases respectively, with 14 bases between them. Germline V lookup: CDR1 LNHDA, CDR2 SQIVND (reference sequence). DNA for the CDR3: TGTGCCAGTAGCCAAGACAGGTTCGATCAGCCCCAGCATTTT. Encoded protein: CASSQDRFDQPQHF.

The rearrangement joins TRBV16 to TRBJ2-1; unclear D gene. V was pared by 0 bases and J by 7 bases, with 10 bases between. The CDR3 has 14 amino acids. Germline V gene lookup returns CDR1 KGHSY and CDR2 FQNENV. This CDR3 reads CASSQSGSQNEQFF. Here the CDR3 DNA reads TGTGCCAGCAGCCAATCGGGCAGCCAGAATGAGCAGTTCTTC.

The chain recombines TRBV20-1 with TRBJ1-1; D call uncertain. Trimming shortened V by 6 bases and J by 2 bases, and 13 bases separated the two germline ends. The V gene's germline CDR1 is DFQATT and CDR2 SNEGSKA (reference sequence). The length of the CDR3 is 13 residues. CDR3 nucleotide sequence: TGCAGTGCCAGTACCGGGTTTAACACTGAAGCTTTCTTT. The encoded protein is CSASTGFNTEAFF.

The chain joins TRBV6-5 to TRBJ1-2, with TRBD1 identical over 11 bases. This CDR3 is 14 amino acids long. The trim removed 8 bases at V and 6 bases at J, leaving 8 bases unmatched. Germline assignment: CDR1 MNHEY and CDR2 SVGAGI. The CDR3 loop is CASRRRTGGHGYTF. DNA for the CDR3: TGTGCCAGCCGCAGGAGGACAGGGGGCCATGGCTACACCTTC.

The genes are TRBV2 and TRBJ2-4; TRBD2 agrees at 12 bases. Trimming at V came to 8 bases and at J to 12 bases, leaving 8 bases not matched to a gene. CDR3 length: 13 amino acids. CDR1 is SNHLY and CDR2 is FYNNEI in the germline V gene. CDR3 DNA sequence: TGTGCCAGCGGATCTCAACTAGCGGGGGGTCAGTACTTC. Translation: CASGSQLAGGQYF.

The chain carries TRBV5-4 and TRBJ1-1; D gene ambiguous. Germline V lookup: CDR1 SGHNT, CDR2 YYREEE (reference sequence). Trimming left V 4 bases short and J 2 bases short, with 9 bases between. The CDR3 is made up of 13 amino acids. The DNA for the CDR3 is TGTGCCAGCAGCCCGGGGATTAACACTGAAGCTTTCTTT. It codes for CASSPGINTEAFF. The full variable domain, in which reference TRBV5-4 and TRBJ1-1 provide the parts outside the CDR3, is ETGVTQSPTHLIKTRGQQVTLRCSSQSGHNTVSWYQQALGQGPQFIFQYYREEENGRGNFPPRFSGLQFPNYSSELNVNALELDDSALYLCASSPGINTEAFFGQGTRLTVV.